This T cell receptor (beta chain) was captured in a study of a mutant IDH1 vaccine in newly diagnosed glioma. Overall study: Treated patients comprised around 62% males and around 38% females, mean age roughly 40 years. V12 occurred at week 35 and V13 at week 47. Earlier therapy was either radiotherapy, temozolomide, or both, and most got both.

Assay used: immunoSEQ multiplex PCR; TCRdb lists only in-frame clones, some missing. This sample has 30,000 to 40,000 clones, with more than 70% found just once. CDR3 length: 13 residues. Trimming took 2 bases from V and 10 from J, leaving 16 bases between them. CDR1 is SGHKS, CDR2 YYEKEE, per germline (reference sequence). Of note for this clone: The antigen remains unidentified.

Time point here: week 47, end of study. The investigators gave 300 ug of mutant IDH1 20-mer peptide in each vaccine dose, together with topical imiquimod. Study-wide results and limits: Patients mounted vaccine-induced immune responses in 85% to 95% of cases.

The origin of this receptor is a man aged 40-50 years with glioma. The V and J genes are TRBV5-5 and TRBJ2-7; D remains unclear. This material consisted of PBMCs, taken from a glioma patient whose treatment included an IDH1 peptide vaccine. The CDR3, as DNA: TGTGCCAGCAGCTTAGAGGACGTCAGTAAACAGTACTTC. Protein sequence: CASSLEDVSKQYF.